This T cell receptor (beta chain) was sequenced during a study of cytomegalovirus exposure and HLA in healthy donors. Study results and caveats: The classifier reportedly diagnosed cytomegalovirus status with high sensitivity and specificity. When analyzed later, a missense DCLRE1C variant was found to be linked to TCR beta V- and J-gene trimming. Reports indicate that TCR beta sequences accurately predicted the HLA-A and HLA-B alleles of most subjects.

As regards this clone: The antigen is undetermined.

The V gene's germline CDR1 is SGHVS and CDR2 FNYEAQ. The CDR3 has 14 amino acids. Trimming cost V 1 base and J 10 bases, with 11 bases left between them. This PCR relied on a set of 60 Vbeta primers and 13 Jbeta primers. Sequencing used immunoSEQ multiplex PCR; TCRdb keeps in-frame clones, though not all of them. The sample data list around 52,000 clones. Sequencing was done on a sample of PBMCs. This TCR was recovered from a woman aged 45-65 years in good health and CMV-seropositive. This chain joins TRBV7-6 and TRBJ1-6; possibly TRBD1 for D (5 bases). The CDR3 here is CASSLVGGNSPLHF. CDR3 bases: TGTGCCAGCAGCTTAGTGGGGGGGAACTCACCCCTCCACTTT. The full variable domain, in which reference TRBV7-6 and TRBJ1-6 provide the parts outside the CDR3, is GAGVSQSPRYKVTKRGQDVALRCDPISGHVSLYWYRQALGQGPEFLTYFNYEAQQDKSGLPNDRFSAERPEGSISTLTIQRTEQRDSAMYRCASSLVGGNSPLHFGNGTRLTVT.